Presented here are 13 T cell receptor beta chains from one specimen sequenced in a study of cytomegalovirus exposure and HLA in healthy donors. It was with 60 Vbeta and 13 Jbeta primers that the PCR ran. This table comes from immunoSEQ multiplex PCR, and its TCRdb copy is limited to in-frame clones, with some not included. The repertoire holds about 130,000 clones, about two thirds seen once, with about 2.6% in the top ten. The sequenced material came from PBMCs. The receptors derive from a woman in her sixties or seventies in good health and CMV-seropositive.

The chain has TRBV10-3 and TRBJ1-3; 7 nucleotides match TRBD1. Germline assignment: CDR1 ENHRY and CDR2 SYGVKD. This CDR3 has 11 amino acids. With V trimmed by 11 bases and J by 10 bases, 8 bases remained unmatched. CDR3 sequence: CAALTGKTIYF. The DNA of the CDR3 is TGTGCCGCCCTGACAGGGAAGACCATATATTTT.

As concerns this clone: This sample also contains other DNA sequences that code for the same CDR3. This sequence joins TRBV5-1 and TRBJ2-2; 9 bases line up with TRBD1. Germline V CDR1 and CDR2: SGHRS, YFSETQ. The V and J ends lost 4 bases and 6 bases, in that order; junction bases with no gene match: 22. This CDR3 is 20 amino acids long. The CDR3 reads CASSPIKTTWDRARPGELFF. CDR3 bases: TGCGCCAGCAGCCCGATTAAAACGACGTGGGACAGGGCTCGGCCCGGGGAGCTGTTTTTT. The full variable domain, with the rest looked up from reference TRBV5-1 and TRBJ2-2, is KAGVTQTPRYLIKTRGQQVTLSCSPISGHRSVSWYQQTPGQGLQFLFEYFSETQRNKGNFPGRFSGRQFSNSRSEMNVSTLELGDSALYLCASSPIKTTWDRARPGELFFGEGSRLTVL.

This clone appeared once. CDR3 region: CASSVYSYEQYF. DNA for the CDR3: TGTGCCAGCAGTGTCTATTCCTACGAGCAGTACTTC. The chain has TRBV28 and TRBJ2-7, with D hard to call. Trimming cost V 5 bases and J 1 base, with 6 bases left between them. The CDR3 consists of 12 residues. The germline gives CDR1 MDHEN, CDR2 SYDVKM.

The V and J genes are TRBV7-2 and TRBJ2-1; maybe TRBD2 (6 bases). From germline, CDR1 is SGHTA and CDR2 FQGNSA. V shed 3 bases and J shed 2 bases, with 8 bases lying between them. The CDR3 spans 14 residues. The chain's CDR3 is CASSFSGPYNEQFF. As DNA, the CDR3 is TGTGCCAGCAGCTTTAGCGGCCCCTACAATGAGCAGTTCTTC.

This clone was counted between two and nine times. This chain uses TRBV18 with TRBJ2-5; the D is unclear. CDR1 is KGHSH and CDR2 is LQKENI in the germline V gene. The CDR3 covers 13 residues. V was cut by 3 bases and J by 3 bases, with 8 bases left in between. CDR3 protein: CASSPPVEETQYF. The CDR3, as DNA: TGTGCCAGCTCACCGCCGGTCGAAGAGACCCAGTACTTC. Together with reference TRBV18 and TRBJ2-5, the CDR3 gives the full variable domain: NAGVMQNPRHLVRRRGQEARLRCSPMKGHSHVYWYRQLPEEGLKFMVYLQKENIIDESGMPKERFSAEFPKEGPSILRIQQVVRGDSAAYFCASSPPVEETQYFGPGTRLLVL.

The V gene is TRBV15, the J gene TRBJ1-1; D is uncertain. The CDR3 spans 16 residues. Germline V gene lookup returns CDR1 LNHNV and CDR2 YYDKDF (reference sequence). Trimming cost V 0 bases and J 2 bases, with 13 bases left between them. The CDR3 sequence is CATSRDFPGQNTEAFF. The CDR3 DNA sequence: TGTGCCACCAGCAGAGATTTTCCAGGCCAAAACACTGAAGCTTTCTTT. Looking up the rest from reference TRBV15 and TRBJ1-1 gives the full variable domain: DAMVIQNPRYQVTQFGKPVTLSCSQTLNHNVMYWYQQKSSQAPKLLFHYYDKDFNNEADTPDNFQSRRPNTSFCFLDIRSPGLGDTAMYLCATSRDFPGQNTEAFFGQGTRLTVV.

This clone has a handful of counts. DNA of the CDR3: TGTGCCAGCTCACCTCAAAGAGATTCGAACACCGGGGAGCTGTTTTTT. Protein product: CASSPQRDSNTGELFF. The chain has TRBV18 and TRBJ2-2; D not certain. V dropped 3 bases and J dropped 0 bases, with 11 bases sitting between them. Germline CDR1 and CDR2: KGHSH and LQKENI. The length of the CDR3 is 16 residues.

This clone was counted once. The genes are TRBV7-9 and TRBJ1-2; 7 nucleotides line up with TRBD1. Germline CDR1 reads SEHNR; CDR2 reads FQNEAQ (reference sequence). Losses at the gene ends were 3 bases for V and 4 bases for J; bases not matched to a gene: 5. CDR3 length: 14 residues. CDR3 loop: CASSLGGQSYGYTF. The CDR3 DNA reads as TGTGCCAGCAGCTTGGGGGGACAGTCCTATGGCTACACCTTC.

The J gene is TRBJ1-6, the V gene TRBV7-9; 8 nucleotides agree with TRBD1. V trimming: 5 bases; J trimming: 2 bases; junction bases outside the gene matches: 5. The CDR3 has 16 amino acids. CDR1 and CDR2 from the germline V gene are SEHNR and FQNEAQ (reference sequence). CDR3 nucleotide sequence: TGTGCCAGCAGCACACAGGGGGAGGCCTATAATTCACCCCTCCACTTT. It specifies CASSTQGEAYNSPLHF.

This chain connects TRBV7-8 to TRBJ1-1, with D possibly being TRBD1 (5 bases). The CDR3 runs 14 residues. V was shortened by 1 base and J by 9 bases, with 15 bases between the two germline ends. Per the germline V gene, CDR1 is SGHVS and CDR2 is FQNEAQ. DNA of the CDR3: TGTGCCAGCAGCTTAGTAAGCCAGGGCCTAAAAGCTTTCTTT. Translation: CASSLVSQGLKAFF.

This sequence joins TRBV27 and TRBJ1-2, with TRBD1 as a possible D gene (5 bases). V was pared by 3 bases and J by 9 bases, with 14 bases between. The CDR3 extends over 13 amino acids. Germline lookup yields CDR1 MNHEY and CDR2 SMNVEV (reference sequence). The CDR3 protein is CASSLGLGASYTF. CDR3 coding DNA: TGTGCCAGCAGTTTGGGTTTAGGGGCTAGCTACACCTTC.

CDR3 bases: TGCGCCAGCAGTCCCCAAGCGGGGGCTCAGTATTTT. Protein: CASSPQAGAQYF. J is TRBJ2-3 and V is TRBV5-1; 8 bases map to TRBD2. Germline V CDR1 and CDR2: SGHRS, YFSETQ. This CDR3 is built from 12 residues. J was trimmed by 12 bases and V by 5 bases; bases with no gene match: 8.

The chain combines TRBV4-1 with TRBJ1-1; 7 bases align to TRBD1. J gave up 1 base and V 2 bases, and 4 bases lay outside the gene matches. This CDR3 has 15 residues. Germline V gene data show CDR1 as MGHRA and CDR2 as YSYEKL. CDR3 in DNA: TGCGCCAGCAGCCAACCCGACAGGGAGAACACTGAAGCTTTCTTT. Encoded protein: CASSQPDRENTEAFF.